Described below is a single T cell receptor beta chain sequence and its context. Its specificity is not known. The sample comes from a study of T cells in Graves' hyperthyroidism and ophthalmopathy. Amplification of TCR beta CDR3 regions used RNA as the template. TCR CDR3 regions were first amplified by RT-PCR with HTBI primers. TCRdb called the multiplex PCR reads again in MiXCR, with one record for every CDR3 protein. The sample has about 520,000 distinct CDR3 sequences, approximately 25% seen once. Study-wide points: The blood repertoire included most of the expanded thyroid clonotypes above 0.001. Before onset, ophthalmopathy was predicted by the model a median around 6 months earlier.

From germline, CDR1 is MDHEN and CDR2 SYDVKM. The CDR3 has 12 residues. V was cut by 5 bases and J by 6 bases, with 11 bases left in between. Ophthalmopathy cases scored 3 or more on the Clinical Activity Score and 4 or more on NOSPECS grade, with duration below 3 months. This sequence joins TRBV28 and TRBJ2-7; D unclear. The sequenced material came from blood. This receptor was identified in a woman younger than 45 with Graves' ophthalmopathy. In DNA, the CDR3 is TGTGCCAGCAGTCAATACCTCACCGAGCAGTACTTC. Translated, it gives CASSQYLTEQYF. The full variable domain, rest sourced from reference TRBV28 and TRBJ2-7, is DVKVTQSSRYLVKRTGEKVFLECVQDMDHENMFWYRQDPGLGLRLIYFSYDVKMKEKGDIPEGYSVSREKKERFSLILESASTNQTSMYLCASSQYLTEQYFGPGTRLTVT.